Reported below is one TCR beta chain. This entry is derived from a study of blood T cell repertoires in COVID-19. Study-level background: Donors in the United States, Italy and Spain gave samples during acute or convalescent COVID-19.

Source study methods: From reference gene primer amplification, estimates of nucleated cell counts were derived. Clones were sequenced by immunoSEQ multiplex PCR, and TCRdb holds only the in-frame ones, with some missing. The DNA was the basis for D and trimming; V, J and clone size are from that table. The data contain some 240,000 clones, around 81% of them singletons. CDR1 and CDR2 (germline): KGHSH, LQKENI. Between the trimmed V and J ends, which lost 3 bases and 6 bases, there was a span of 20 bases. The CDR3 loop spans 16 amino acids. The source material was peripheral blood. The chain joins TRBV18 to TRBJ1-1; maybe TRBD1 (5 bases). The receptor was derived from a woman of 80 years or more with COVID-19, enrolled during active disease. Written as DNA, the CDR3 is TGTGCCAGCTCACCTAGCATCGGGGGTGTTCTGCCTGAAGCTTTCTTT. It specifies CASSPSIGGVLPEAFF.